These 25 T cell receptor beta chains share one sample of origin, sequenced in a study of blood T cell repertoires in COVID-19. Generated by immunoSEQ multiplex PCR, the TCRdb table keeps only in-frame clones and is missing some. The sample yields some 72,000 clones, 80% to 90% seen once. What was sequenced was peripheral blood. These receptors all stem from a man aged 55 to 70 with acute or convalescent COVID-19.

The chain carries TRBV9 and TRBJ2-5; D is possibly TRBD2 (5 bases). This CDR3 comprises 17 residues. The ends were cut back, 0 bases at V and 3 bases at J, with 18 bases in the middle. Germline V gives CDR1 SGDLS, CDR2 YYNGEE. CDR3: CASSVDSGSGVKETQYF. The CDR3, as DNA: TGTGCCAGCAGCGTAGATAGTGGGAGCGGTGTAAAAGAGACCCAGTACTTC.

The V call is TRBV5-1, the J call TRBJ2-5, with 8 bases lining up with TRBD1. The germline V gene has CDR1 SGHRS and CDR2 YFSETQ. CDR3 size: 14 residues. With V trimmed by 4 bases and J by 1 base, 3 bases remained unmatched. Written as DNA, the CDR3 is TGCGCCAGCAGCCTGGACAGGGCCCAAGAGACCCAGTACTTC. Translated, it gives CASSLDRAQETQYF.

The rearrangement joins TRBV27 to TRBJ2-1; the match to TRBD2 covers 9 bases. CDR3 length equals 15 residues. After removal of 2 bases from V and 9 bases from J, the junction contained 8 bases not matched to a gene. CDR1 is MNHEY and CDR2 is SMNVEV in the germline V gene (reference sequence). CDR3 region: CASSLDAGGQGEQFF. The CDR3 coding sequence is TGTGCCAGCAGTTTAGATGCGGGGGGGCAGGGTGAGCAGTTCTTC.

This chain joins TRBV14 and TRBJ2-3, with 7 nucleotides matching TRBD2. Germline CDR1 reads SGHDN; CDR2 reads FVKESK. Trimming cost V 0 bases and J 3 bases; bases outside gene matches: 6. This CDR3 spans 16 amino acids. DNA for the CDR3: TGTGCCAGCAGCCAAGATTCCGGGACTATTACAGATACGCAGTATTTT. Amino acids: CASSQDSGTITDTQYF.

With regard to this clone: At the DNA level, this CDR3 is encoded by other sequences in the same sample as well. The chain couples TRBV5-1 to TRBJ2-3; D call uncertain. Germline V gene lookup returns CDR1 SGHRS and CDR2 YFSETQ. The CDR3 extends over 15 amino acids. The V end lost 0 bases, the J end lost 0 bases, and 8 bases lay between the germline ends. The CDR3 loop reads CASSLERPSTDTQYF. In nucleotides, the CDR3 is TGCGCCAGCAGCTTGGAGCGTCCGAGCACAGATACGCAGTATTTT.

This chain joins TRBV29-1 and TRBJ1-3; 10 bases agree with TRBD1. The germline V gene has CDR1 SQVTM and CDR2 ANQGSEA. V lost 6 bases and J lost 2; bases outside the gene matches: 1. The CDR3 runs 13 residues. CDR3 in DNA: TGCAGCGTCGGGACAGGGGCTGGAAACACCATATATTTT. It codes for CSVGTGAGNTIYF.

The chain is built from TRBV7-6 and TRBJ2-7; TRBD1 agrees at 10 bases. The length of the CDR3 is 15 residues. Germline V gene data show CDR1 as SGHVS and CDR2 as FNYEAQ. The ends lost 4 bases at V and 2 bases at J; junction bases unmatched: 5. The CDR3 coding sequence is TGTGCCAGCAGCTCGGGACAGGGGTGGACCTACGAGCAGTACTTC. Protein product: CASSSGQGWTYEQYF.

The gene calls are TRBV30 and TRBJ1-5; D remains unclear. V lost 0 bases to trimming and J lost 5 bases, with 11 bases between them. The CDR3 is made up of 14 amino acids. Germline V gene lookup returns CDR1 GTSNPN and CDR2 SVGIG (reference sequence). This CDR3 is CAWSVSGVHQPQHF. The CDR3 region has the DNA TGTGCCTGGAGTGTAAGCGGGGTGCATCAGCCCCAGCATTTT.

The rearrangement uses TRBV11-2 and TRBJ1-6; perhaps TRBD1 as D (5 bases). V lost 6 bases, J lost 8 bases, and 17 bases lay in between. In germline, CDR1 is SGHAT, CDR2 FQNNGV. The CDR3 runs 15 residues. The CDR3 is CASRTPGGKYSPLHF. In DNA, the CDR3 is TGTGCCAGCAGGACCCCCGGGGGGAAATATTCACCCCTCCACTTT.

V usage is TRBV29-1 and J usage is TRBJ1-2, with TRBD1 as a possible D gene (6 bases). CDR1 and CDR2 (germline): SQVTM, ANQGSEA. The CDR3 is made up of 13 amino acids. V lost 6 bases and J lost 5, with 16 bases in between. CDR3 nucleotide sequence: TGCAGCGTGACCGGACAGCCAGAGTATGGCTACACCTTC. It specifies CSVTGQPEYGYTF. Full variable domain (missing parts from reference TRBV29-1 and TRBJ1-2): SAVISQKPSRDICQRGTSLTIQCQVDSQVTMMFWYRQQPGQSLTLIATANQGSEATYESGFVIDKFPISRPNLTFSTLTVSNMSPEDSSIYLCSVTGQPEYGYTFGSGTRLTVV.

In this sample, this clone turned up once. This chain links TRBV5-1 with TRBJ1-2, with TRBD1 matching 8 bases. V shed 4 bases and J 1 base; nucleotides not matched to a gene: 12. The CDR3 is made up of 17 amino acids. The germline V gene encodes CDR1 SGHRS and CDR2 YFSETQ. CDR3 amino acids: CASSPAVLTGDNYGYTF. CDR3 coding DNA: TGCGCCAGCAGCCCCGCCGTGTTGACAGGGGATAACTATGGCTACACCTTC.

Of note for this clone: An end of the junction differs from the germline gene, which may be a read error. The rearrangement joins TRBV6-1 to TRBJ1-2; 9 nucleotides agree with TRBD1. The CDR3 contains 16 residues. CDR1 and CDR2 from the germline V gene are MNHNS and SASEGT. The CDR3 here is CASSAPAGTGNYGHTF. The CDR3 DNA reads TGTGCCAGCAGTGCTCCCGCCGGGACAGGGAACTATGGCCACACCTTC.

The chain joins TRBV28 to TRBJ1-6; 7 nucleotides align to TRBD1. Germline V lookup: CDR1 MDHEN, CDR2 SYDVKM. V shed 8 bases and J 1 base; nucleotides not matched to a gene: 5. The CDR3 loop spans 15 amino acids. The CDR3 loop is CASLQDRSYNSPLHF. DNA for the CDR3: TGTGCCAGCCTACAGGACAGGTCCTATAATTCACCCCTCCACTTT. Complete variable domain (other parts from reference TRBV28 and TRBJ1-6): DVKVTQSSRYLVKRTGEKVFLECVQDMDHENMFWYRQDPGLGLRLIYFSYDVKMKEKGDIPEGYSVSREKKERFSLILESASTNQTSMYLCASLQDRSYNSPLHFGNGTRLTVT.

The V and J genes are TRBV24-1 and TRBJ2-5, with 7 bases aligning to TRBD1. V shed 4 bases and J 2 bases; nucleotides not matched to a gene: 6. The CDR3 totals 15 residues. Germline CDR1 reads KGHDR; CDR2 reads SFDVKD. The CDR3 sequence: CATSDPHRGQETQYF. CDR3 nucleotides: TGTGCCACCAGTGACCCCCACAGGGGACAAGAGACCCAGTACTTC.

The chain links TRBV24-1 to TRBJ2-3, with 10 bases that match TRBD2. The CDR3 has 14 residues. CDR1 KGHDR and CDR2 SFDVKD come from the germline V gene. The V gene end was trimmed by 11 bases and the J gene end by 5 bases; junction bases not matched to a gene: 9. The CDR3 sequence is CAISGGPTGDTQYF. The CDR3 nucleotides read TGTGCCATTAGCGGGGGGCCCACCGGAGATACGCAGTATTTT.

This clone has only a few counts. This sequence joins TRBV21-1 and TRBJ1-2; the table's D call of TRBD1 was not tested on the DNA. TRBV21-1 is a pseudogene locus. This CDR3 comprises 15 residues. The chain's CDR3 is CASSNNRGRNYGYTF. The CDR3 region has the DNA TGTGCCAGCAGCAATAACAGGGGTCGGAACTATGGCTACACCTTC.

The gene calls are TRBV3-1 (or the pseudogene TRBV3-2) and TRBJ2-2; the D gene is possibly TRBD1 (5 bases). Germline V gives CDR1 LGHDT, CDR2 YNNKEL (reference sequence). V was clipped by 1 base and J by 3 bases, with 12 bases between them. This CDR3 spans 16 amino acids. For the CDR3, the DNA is TGTGCCAGCAGCCAAGGGTACATCAGGGACACCGGGGAGCTGTTTTTT. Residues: CASSQGYIRDTGELFF.

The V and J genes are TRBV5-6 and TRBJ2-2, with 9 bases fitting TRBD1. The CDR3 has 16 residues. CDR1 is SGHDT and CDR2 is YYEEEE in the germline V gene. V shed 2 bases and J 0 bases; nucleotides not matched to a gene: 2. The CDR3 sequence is CASSFGTGSNTGELFF. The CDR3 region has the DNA TGTGCCAGCAGCTTCGGGACAGGGTCGAACACCGGGGAGCTGTTTTTT.

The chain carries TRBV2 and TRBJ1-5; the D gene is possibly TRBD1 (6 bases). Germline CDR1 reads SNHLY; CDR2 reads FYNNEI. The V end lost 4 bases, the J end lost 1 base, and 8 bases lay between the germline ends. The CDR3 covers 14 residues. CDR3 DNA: TGTGCCAGCAGTGCAGGACAGAGCAATCAGCCCCAGCATTTT. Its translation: CASSAGQSNQPQHF.

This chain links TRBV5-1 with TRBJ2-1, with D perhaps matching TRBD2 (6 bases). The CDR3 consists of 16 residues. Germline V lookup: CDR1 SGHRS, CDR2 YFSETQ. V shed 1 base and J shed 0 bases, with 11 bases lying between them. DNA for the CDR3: TGCGCCAGCAGCTTGTCGGCGGGGTCCTCCTACAATGAGCAGTTCTTC. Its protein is CASSLSAGSSYNEQFF.

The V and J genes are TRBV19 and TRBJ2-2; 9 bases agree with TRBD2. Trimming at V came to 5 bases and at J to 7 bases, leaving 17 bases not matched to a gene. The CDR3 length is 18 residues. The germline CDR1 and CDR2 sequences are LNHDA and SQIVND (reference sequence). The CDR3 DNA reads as TGTGCCAGTAGTCCCTGGATTGGCGGGAGGGCCGGAGACGGGGAGCTGTTTTTT. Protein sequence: CASSPWIGGRAGDGELFF.

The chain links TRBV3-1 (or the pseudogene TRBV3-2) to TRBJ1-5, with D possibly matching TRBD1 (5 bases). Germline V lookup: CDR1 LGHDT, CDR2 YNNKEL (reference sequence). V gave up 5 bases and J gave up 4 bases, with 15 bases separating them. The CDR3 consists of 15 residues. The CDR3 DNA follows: TGTGCCAGCAGCTTTTCGGCGGACAATAATCAGCCCCAGCATTTT. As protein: CASSFSADNNQPQHF.

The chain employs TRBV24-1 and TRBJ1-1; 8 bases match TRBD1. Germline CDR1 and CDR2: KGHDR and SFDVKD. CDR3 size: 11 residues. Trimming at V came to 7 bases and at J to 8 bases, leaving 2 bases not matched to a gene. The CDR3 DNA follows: TGTGCCACCAGACAGGGGGTCGAAGCTTTCTTT. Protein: CATRQGVEAFF.

The CDR3 DNA is TGTGCCAGCAGCCGGGGACAGGGGGCCGGGGAGCTGTTTTTT. Translation: CASSRGQGAGELFF. The chain is built from TRBV14 and TRBJ2-2, with 11 nucleotides matching TRBD1. The CDR3 contains 14 residues. The germline gives CDR1 SGHDN, CDR2 FVKESK. V dropped 4 bases and J dropped 6; count of bases not matched to a gene: 1.

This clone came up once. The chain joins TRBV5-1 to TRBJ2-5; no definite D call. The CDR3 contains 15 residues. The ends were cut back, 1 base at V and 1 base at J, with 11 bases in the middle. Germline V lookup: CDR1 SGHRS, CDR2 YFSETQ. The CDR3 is CASSLSGFSQETQYF. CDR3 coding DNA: TGCGCCAGCAGCTTGTCAGGATTCAGCCAAGAGACCCAGTACTTC.